These T cell receptor beta chains were read from a single sample in a study of Graves' ophthalmopathy and Graves' hyperthyroidism. TCRdb analysed the multiplex PCR reads with MiXCR anew, one entry per CDR3 protein. The sample includes hundreds of thousands of distinct CDR3 sequences, roughly 21% seen only once; the top ten take 35% to 55%. The sample comprised peripheral blood. The receptors derive from a woman between 50 and 59 years old with Graves' ophthalmopathy. Each CDR3 is given without its conserved first and last residue. The order of the fields is V gene, J gene, CDR3 protein.

TRBV10-3,TRBJ1-1,AISVTGDEAF
TRBV24-1,TRBJ1-1,ATSDPTDGNTEAF
TRBV29-1,TRBJ1-1,SVVMTGSNTEAF
TRBV4-2,TRBJ2-7,ASSQEQTYEQY
TRBV27,TRBJ2-5,ASSLWNQETQY
TRBV7-2,TRBJ1-3,ASSLGAERNTIY
TRBV6-2/TRBV6-3,TRBJ2-2,ASSLRDRGPPGSCF
TRBV7-9,TRBJ2-5,ASSLARLAETQY
TRBV12-3/TRBV12-4,TRBJ1-3,ASSRAWGNTIY
TRBV30,TRBJ2-7,AWSVLHEQY
TRBV20-1,TRBJ2-4,SARVPQSLAKNIQY
TRBV13,TRBJ2-6,ASSLGQLLSNVLT
TRBV28,TRBJ2-7,ASSALTGREY
TRBV10-3,TRBJ1-3,AIRGDSSGNTIY
TRBV29-1,TRBJ2-7,SVESPVSPGGEQY
TRBV19,TRBJ1-5,ASSQGFSNQPQH
TRBV12-5,TRBJ1-5,ASGSGQGREWPQH
TRBV28,TRBJ2-1,ASSFPRAAASYNEQF
TRBV4-2,TRBJ2-5,ASSRGAGQGEETQY
TRBV2,TRBJ2-7,ASSFVASEWYEQY